Presented here are 5 T cell receptor beta chains from one specimen sequenced in a study of somatic reversion in DOCK8 deficiency. One-step amplicon PCR with EuroClonality-NGS primers amplified TRB from about 100 ng genomic DNA. TCRdb independently ran MiXCR on the multiplex PCR reads; one entry per CDR3 protein. In the table there are approximately 4,100 distinct CDR3 sequences, roughly a quarter of which are singletons. Sequenced sample: peripheral blood. The receptor set was obtained from a human donor in good health.

By share of the sample, this clonotype is medium-sized. This chain connects TRBV19 to TRBJ1-5, with a tentative D call TRBD1 (6 bases). This CDR3 is built from 13 residues. Germline V gene lookup returns CDR1 LNHDA and CDR2 SQIVND (reference sequence). Trimming shortened V by 7 bases and J by 7 bases, and 14 bases separated the two germline ends. The CDR3 loop reads CASTKGGGQPQHF. The CDR3, as DNA: TGTGCCAGTACCAAGGGGGGCGGGCAGCCCCAGCATTTT.

The J gene is TRBJ1-1, the V gene TRBV28; the D is unclear. CDR3 length: 13 residues. Trimming took off 11 bases at V and 1 base at J, with 14 bases between the two ends. CDR1 is MDHEN and CDR2 is SYDVKM in the germline V gene. The chain's CDR3 is CAGVPWQNTEAFF. CDR3 nucleotides: TGTGCCGGCGTGCCATGGCAGAACACTGAAGCTTTCTTT.

This clonotype showed up just a few times. The chain uses TRBV20-1 and TRBJ1-5; 11 nucleotides align to TRBD1. Losses at the gene ends were 3 bases for V and 5 bases for J; bases not matched to a gene: 0. Per germline, CDR1 DFQATT and CDR2 SNEGSKA (reference sequence). CDR3 length: 13 amino acids. CDR3 sequence: CSARGQGDQPQHF. The CDR3 nucleotides read TGCAGTGCTAGGGGACAGGGGGATCAGCCCCAGCATTTT.

By sample share, this clonotype is medium-sized. The chain is built from TRBV11-3 and TRBJ1-6; D unresolved. The germline V gene has CDR1 SGHNT and CDR2 YENEEA. This CDR3 contains 13 residues. Deletions cut 5 bases from V and 9 bases from J, with 11 bases between. DNA of the CDR3: TGTGCCAGCAGCACCTCCCTGGGTTCACCCCTCCACTTT. As protein: CASSTSLGSPLHF.

In its sample, this clonotype ranks as medium-sized. The CDR3 DNA sequence: TGTGCCAGTGACAGGGGGAACGGGTCACCCCTCCACTTT. Encoded protein: CASDRGNGSPLHF. The chain couples TRBV19 to TRBJ1-6; 9 positions agree with TRBD1. Trimming removed 8 bases from V and 10 bases from J; junction bases left unmatched: 6. Germline lookup yields CDR1 LNHDA and CDR2 SQIVND (reference sequence). The CDR3 is 13 residues long.